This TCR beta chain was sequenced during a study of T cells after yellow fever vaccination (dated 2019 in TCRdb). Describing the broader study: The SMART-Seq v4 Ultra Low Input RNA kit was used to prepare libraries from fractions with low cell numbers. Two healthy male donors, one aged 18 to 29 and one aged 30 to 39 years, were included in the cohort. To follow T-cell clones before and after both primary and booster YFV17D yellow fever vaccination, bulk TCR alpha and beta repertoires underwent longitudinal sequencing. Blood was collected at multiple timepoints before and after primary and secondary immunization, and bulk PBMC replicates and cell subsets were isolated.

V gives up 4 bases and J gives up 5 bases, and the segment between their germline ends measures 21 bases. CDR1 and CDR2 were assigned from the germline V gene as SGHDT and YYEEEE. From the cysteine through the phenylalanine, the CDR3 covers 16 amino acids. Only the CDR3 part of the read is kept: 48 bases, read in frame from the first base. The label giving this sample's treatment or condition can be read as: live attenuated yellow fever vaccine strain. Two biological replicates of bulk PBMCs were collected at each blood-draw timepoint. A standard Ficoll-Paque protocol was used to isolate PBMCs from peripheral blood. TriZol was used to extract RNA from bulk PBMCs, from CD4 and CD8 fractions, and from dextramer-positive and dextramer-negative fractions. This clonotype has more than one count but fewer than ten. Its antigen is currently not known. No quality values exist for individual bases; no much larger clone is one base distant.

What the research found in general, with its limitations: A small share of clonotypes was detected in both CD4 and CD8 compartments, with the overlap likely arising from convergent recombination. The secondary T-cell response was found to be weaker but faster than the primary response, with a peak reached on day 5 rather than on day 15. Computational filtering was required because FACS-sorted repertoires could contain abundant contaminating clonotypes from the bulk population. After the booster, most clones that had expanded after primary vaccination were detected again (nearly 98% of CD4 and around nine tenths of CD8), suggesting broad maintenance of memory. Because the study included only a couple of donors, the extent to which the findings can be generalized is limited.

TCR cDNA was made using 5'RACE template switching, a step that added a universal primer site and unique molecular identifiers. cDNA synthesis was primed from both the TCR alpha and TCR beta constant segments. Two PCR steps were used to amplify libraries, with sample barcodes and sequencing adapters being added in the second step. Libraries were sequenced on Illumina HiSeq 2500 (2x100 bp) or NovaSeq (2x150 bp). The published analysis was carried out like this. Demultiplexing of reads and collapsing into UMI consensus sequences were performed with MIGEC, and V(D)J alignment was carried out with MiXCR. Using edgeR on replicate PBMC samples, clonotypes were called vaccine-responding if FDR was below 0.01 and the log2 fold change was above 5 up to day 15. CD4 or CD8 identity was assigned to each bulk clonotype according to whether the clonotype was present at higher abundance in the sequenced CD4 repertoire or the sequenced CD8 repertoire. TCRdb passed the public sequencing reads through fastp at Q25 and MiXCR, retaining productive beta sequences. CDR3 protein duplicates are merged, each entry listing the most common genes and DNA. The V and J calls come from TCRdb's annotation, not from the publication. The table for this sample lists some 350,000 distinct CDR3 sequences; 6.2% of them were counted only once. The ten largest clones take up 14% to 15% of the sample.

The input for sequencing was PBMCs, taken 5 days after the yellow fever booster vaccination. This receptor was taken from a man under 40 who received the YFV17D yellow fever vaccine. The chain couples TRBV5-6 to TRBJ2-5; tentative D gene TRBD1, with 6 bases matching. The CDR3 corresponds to CASSQRLTGIDETQYF. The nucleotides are TGTGCCAGCAGCCAACGGCTAACAGGGATCGATGAGACCCAGTACTTC. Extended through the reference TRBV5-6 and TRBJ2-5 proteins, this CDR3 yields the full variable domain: DAGVTQSPTHLIKTRGQQVTLRCSPKSGHDTVSWYQQALGQGPQFIFQYYEEEERQRGNFPDRFSGHQFPNYSSELNVNALLLGDSALYLCASSQRLTGIDETQYFGPGTRLLVL.